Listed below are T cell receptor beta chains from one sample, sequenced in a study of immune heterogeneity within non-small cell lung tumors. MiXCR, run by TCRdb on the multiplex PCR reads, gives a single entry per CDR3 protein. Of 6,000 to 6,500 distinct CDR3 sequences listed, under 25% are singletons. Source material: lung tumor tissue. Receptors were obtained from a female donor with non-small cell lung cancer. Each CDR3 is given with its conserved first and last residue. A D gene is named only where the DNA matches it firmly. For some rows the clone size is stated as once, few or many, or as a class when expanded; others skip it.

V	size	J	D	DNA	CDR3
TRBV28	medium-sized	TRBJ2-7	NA	TGTGCCAGCAGACCTTCGGACTTCCCCGCCTACGAGCAGTACTTC	CASRPSDFPAYEQYF
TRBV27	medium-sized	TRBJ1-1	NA	TGTGCCAGCAGAACAGGAGGGGGATACACTGAAGCTTTCTTT	CASRTGGGYTEAFF
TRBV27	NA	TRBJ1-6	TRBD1	TGTGCCAGCAAAACAGGGGGCCCTTCACCCCTCCACTTT	CASKTGGPSPLHF
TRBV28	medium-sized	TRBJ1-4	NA	TGTGCCAGCAGTTTATCTAGGACGGGACTGTTTTTT	CASSLSRTGLFF
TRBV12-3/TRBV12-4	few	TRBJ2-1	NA	TGTGCCAGCAGTGATCTAGGGGCGGACGATGAGCAGTTCTTC	CASSDLGADDEQFF
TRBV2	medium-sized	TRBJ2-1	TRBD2	TGTGCCAGCATAAGGCGGGAGGGGGGGGGTGATGAGCAGTTCTTC	CASIRREGGGDEQFF
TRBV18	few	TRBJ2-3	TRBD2	TGTGCCAGCTCCCCTAGGACTAGCGGGAGCCCCGGGAGAGATACGCAGTATTTT	CASSPRTSGSPGRDTQYF
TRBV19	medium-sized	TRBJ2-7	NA	TGTGCCAGTAGTATCTCTATCGACTACGAGCAGTACTTC	CASSISIDYEQYF
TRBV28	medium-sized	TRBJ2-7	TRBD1	TGTGCCAGCGGACAGGGTCGGGACGAGCAGTACTTC	CASGQGRDEQYF
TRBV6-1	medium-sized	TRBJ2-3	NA	TGTGCCAGCAGAGGTGTTACAGGAGATACGCAGTATTTT	CASRGVTGDTQYF
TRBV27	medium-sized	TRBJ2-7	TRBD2	TGTGCCAGCAGTCCGGGGGGGGTCGGCGAGCAGTACTTC	CASSPGGVGEQYF
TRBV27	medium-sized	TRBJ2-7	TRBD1	TGTGCCAGCAGTAGAACACCAGGGGGCGAGCAGTACTTC	CASSRTPGGEQYF
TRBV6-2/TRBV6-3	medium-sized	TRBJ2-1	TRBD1	TGTGCCAGCAGTTCGGGACAGGGCCACTACAATGAGCAGTTCTTC	CASSSGQGHYNEQFF
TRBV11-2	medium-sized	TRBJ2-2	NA	TGTGCCAGCAGCTTTGCCGGGGAGCTGTTTTTT	CASSFAGELFF
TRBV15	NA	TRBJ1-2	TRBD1	TGTGCCCCCGGGGGACAGGTTATGGACTTCCTCTATGGCTACACCTTC	CAPGGQVMDFLYGYTF
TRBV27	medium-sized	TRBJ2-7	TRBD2	TGTGCCAGCAGTTTATCGCGAGGGAGGGACGGGGAGCAGTACTTC	CASSLSRGRDGEQYF
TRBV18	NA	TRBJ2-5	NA	TGTGCCAGCTCACCAAGGGCAGGGGAAGAGACCCAGTACTTC	CASSPRAGEETQYF
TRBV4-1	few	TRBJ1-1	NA	TGCGCCAGCAGCCACGGGGGGGGACCGGGGAGGGACACTGAAGCTTTCTTT	CASSHGGGPGRDTEAFF
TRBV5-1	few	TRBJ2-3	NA	TGCGCCAGCAGCTTGCTCAGAGAATTTGGCGCAGATACGCAGTATTTT	CASSLLREFGADTQYF
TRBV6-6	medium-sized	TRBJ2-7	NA	TGTGCCAGCAGTTACCTCGGACAGATCTACGAGCAGTACTTC	CASSYLGQIYEQYF
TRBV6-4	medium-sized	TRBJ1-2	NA	TGTGCCAGCAGTGACTCTGGAGACCGACCTAACTATGGCTACACCTTC	CASSDSGDRPNYGYTF
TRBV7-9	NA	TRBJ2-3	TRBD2	TGTGCCAGCAGCCCTGGACTAGCGGACACAGATACGCAGTATTTT	CASSPGLADTDTQYF
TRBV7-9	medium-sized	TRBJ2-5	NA	TGTGCCAGCAGCTCCGACGGTACCCAGTACTTC	CASSSDGTQYF
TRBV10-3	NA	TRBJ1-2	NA	TGTGCCATCAGTGAGTCCCCGGACATCTATGGCTACACCTTC	CAISESPDIYGYTF
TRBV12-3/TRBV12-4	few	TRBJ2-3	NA	TGTGCCAGCAGTTTAGTTGCGGGGAGCACAGATACGCAGTATTTT	CASSLVAGSTDTQYF
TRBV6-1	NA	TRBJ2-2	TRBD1	TGTGCCAGCAGACCCGACAGGGGGAACACCGGGGAGCTGTTTTTT	CASRPDRGNTGELFF
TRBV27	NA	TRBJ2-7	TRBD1	TGTGCCAGCAGTTCGGCAGGGGGCCCCTACGAGCAGTACTTC	CASSSAGGPYEQYF
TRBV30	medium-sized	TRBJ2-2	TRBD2	TGTGCCTGGAGTGGACGGGAGGGGGACACCGGGGAGCTGTTTTTT	CAWSGREGDTGELFF
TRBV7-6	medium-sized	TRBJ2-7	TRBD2	TGTGCCAGCAGCCCCACTTACGGGGGGGGCTACTACGAGCAGTACTTC	CASSPTYGGGYYEQYF
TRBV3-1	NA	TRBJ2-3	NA	TGTGCCAGCAGCCAAGTATTAGGCGATACGCAGTATTTT	CASSQVLGDTQYF
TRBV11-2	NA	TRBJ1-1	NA	TGTGCCAGCAGCTTAGCAGGGTCGGGGAACACTGAAGCTTTCTTT	CASSLAGSGNTEAFF
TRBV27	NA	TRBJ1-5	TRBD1	TGTGCCAGCAGTATCAGGGGGTATAACAATCAGCCCCAGCATTTT	CASSIRGYNNQPQHF
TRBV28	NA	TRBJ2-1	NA	TGTGCCAGCAGAAGGACGGCATACAATGAGCAGTTCTTC	CASRRTAYNEQFF
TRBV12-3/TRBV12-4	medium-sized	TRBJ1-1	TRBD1	TGTGCCAGCAGCCCCCCGACAGGGGCTAGCACTGAAGCTTTCTTT	CASSPPTGASTEAFF
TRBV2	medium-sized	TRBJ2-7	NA	TGTGCCAGCAGTGAGACCCTGGGACAAGGAGTCTACGAGCAGTACTTC	CASSETLGQGVYEQYF
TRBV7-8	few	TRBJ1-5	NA	TGTGCCAGCAGCTTAGCGCTAGTTCGGCAGGGGATGCGTCAGCCCCAGCATTTT	CASSLALVRQGMRQPQHF
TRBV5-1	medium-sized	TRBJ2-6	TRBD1	TGCGCCAGCAGCGCACAGGGGCCCACCTCTGGGGCCAACGTCCTGACTTTC	CASSAQGPTSGANVLTF
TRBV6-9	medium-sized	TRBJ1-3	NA	TGTGCCAGACGATTAAAAAAGGAACACTCTGGAAACACCATATATTTT	CARRLKKEHSGNTIYF
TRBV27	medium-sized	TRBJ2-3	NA	TGTGCCAGCAGTTTGGGTCGTAGGGATACGCAGTATTTT	CASSLGRRDTQYF
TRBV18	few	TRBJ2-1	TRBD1	TGTGCCAGCTCCGCCCCCAGGGGGCTATCCTACAATGAGCAGTTCTTC	CASSAPRGLSYNEQFF
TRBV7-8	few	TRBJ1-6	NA	TGTGCCAGCAGCTTAGCGGCGGTCAATTCACCCCTCCACTTT	CASSLAAVNSPLHF
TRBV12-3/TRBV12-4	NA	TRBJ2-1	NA	TGTGCCAGCTTTAGACCCGGACGGAATGAGCAGTTCTTC	CASFRPGRNEQFF